The subject of this entry is one T cell receptor (beta chain). This sample was taken from a study of blood T cell repertoires in COVID-19. Study context: The origin of the acute and convalescent COVID-19 samples was the United States, Italy and Spain. T cells, B-cell-depleted T cells, or PBMCs supplied cDNA or gDNA.

Germline V CDR1 and CDR2: LNHDA, SQIVND (reference sequence). This CDR3 contains 14 residues. The V and J ends lost 6 bases and 9 bases, in that order; junction bases with no gene match: 6. As processed by the authors: For nucleated cells, counts were estimated from reference gene primer amplification. Produced via immunoSEQ multiplex PCR; TCRdb's table is partial and in-frame only. V, J and clone size reflect that table, while D and trimming were determined from the DNA. Of 52,000 or so clones listed, about 78% were seen once; the top ten hold nearly 5%. Sequenced input: peripheral blood. The gene calls are TRBV19 and TRBJ1-6, with TRBD1 matching 9 bases. The TCR was taken from a human donor in a cohort sampled during active COVID-19. The CDR3 here is CASSLQGAGSPLHF. CDR3 DNA: TGTGCCAGTAGCTTACAGGGGGCAGGTTCACCCCTCCACTTT.